The rows below give T cell receptor beta chains drawn from one sample of a study of cytomegalovirus exposure and HLA in healthy donors. The repertoire was sequenced with immunoSEQ multiplex PCR; TCRdb's copy has only in-frame clones and lacks some. The data hold about 200,000 clones, with roughly three quarters observed a single time. The source material was PBMCs. The receptors were gathered from a man aged 45 to 65 in good health and CMV-seronegative. Each CDR3 is given with its conserved first and last residue. D genes are given only for firm matches. The size entry is marked missing in some rows and otherwise reads once, few, many or a size class.

cdr3_aa: CASRGTLTGELLF
cdr3_nt: TGTGCCAGCAGAGGTACCTTGACCGGGGAGCTGCTTTTT
d_call: -
clone_size: -
cdr3_length: 13
v_call: TRBV28
j_call: TRBJ2-2

cdr3_aa: CSVDGGPYGYTF
cdr3_nt: TGCAGCGTTGACGGGGGGCCGTATGGCTACACCTTC
d_call: -
clone_size: -
cdr3_length: 12
v_call: TRBV29-1
j_call: TRBJ1-2

cdr3_aa: CASSLEDTDTQYF
cdr3_nt: TGTGCCAGCAGCTTGGAGGACACAGATACGCAGTATTTT
d_call: -
clone_size: -
cdr3_length: 13
v_call: TRBV7-9
j_call: TRBJ2-3

cdr3_aa: CASSLAASGANVLTF
cdr3_nt: TGTGCCAGCAGCTTAGCGGCTTCTGGGGCCAACGTCCTGACTTTC
d_call: -
clone_size: -
cdr3_length: 15
v_call: TRBV7-8
j_call: TRBJ2-6

cdr3_aa: CASSPLAGGPGEQYF
cdr3_nt: TGTGCCAGCAGTCCCTTAGCGGGAGGGCCGGGGGAGCAGTACTTC
d_call: TRBD2
clone_size: -
cdr3_length: 15
v_call: TRBV27
j_call: TRBJ2-7

cdr3_aa: CASSLAAGGYTDTQYF
cdr3_nt: TGTGCCAGCAGCTTAGCGGCAGGGGGGTACACAGATACGCAGTATTTT
d_call: -
clone_size: -
cdr3_length: 16
v_call: TRBV7-9
j_call: TRBJ2-3

cdr3_aa: CASSQKARQGTEAFF
cdr3_nt: TGTGCCAGCTCCCAAAAGGCCCGACAGGGCACTGAAGCTTTCTTT
d_call: TRBD1
clone_size: -
cdr3_length: 15
v_call: TRBV18
j_call: TRBJ1-1

cdr3_aa: CASSLFRGPTGELFF
cdr3_nt: TGTGCCAGCAGCTTGTTTCGAGGGCCAACCGGGGAGCTGTTTTTT
d_call: -
clone_size: -
cdr3_length: 15
v_call: TRBV5-6
j_call: TRBJ2-2

cdr3_aa: CASSLALPLPRPTSYEQYF
cdr3_nt: TGTGCCAGCAGCTTAGCTTTACCCCTCCCTAGGCCCACCTCCTACGAGCAGTACTTC
d_call: -
clone_size: few
cdr3_length: 19
v_call: TRBV7-2
j_call: TRBJ2-7

cdr3_aa: CASSQDLEMYGYTF
cdr3_nt: TGTGCCAGCAGCCAAGACTTAGAAATGTATGGCTACACCTTC
d_call: -
clone_size: -
cdr3_length: 14
v_call: TRBV4-2
j_call: TRBJ1-2

cdr3_aa: CASSFPRDSEAFF
cdr3_nt: TGTGCCAGCAGTTTCCCCCGGGACAGTGAAGCTTTCTTT
d_call: TRBD1
clone_size: -
cdr3_length: 13
v_call: TRBV28
j_call: TRBJ1-1

cdr3_aa: CASSEITELVQFF
cdr3_nt: TGTGCCAGCAGCGAAATAACAGAATTGGTGCAGTTCTTC
d_call: -
clone_size: few
cdr3_length: 13
v_call: TRBV6-1
j_call: TRBJ2-1

cdr3_aa: CASSLSDRPTGELFF
cdr3_nt: TGTGCCAGCAGTCTTTCGGACAGACCCACCGGGGAGCTGTTTTTT
d_call: -
clone_size: once
cdr3_length: 15
v_call: TRBV28
j_call: TRBJ2-2

cdr3_aa: CASSIFDRGQEPQHF
cdr3_nt: TGTGCCAGTAGTATTTTTGACAGGGGGCAAGAGCCCCAGCATTTT
d_call: TRBD1
clone_size: -
cdr3_length: 15
v_call: TRBV19
j_call: TRBJ1-5

cdr3_aa: CASSLGGAGELFF
cdr3_nt: TGTGCCAGTAGTCTCGGGGGGGCCGGGGAGCTGTTTTTT
d_call: TRBD2
clone_size: -
cdr3_length: 13
v_call: TRBV19
j_call: TRBJ2-2

cdr3_aa: CASRPPSGRAGEQYF
cdr3_nt: TGTGCCAGCAGGCCCCCGAGCGGGAGGGCGGGGGAGCAGTACTTC
d_call: TRBD2
clone_size: -
cdr3_length: 15
v_call: TRBV6-5
j_call: TRBJ2-5

cdr3_aa: CASSGTNAYEQYF
cdr3_nt: TGTGCCAGCAGTGGGACAAATGCCTACGAGCAGTACTTC
d_call: -
clone_size: -
cdr3_length: 13
v_call: TRBV6-1
j_call: TRBJ2-7

cdr3_aa: CASRLAGSTDTQYF
cdr3_nt: TGTGCCAGCCGACTAGCCGGCTCAACAGATACGCAGTATTTT
d_call: TRBD2
clone_size: -
cdr3_length: 14
v_call: TRBV6-5
j_call: TRBJ2-3

cdr3_aa: CATSRDTGIGTGELFF
cdr3_nt: TGTGCCACCAGCAGAGATACGGGGATAGGCACCGGGGAGCTGTTTTTT
d_call: -
clone_size: -
cdr3_length: 16
v_call: TRBV15
j_call: TRBJ2-2

cdr3_aa: CASSYSTATYEQYF
cdr3_nt: TGTGCCAGCAGTTACTCGACAGCAACCTACGAGCAGTACTTC
d_call: -
clone_size: once
cdr3_length: 14
v_call: TRBV6-5
j_call: TRBJ2-7

cdr3_aa: CAISELQETNEQYF
cdr3_nt: TGTGCCATCAGTGAACTTCAGGAAACCAACGAGCAGTACTTC
d_call: -
clone_size: -
cdr3_length: 14
v_call: TRBV10-3
j_call: TRBJ2-7

cdr3_aa: CASSTRVTGELFF
cdr3_nt: TGTGCCAGCTCCACCAGGGTCACCGGGGAGCTGTTTTTT
d_call: -
clone_size: -
cdr3_length: 13
v_call: TRBV6-5
j_call: TRBJ2-2

cdr3_aa: CASSPEALAGVVKGEQYF
cdr3_nt: TGTGCCAGCAGCCCAGAGGCGCTAGCGGGAGTCGTCAAGGGCGAGCAGTACTTC
d_call: TRBD2
clone_size: -
cdr3_length: 18
v_call: TRBV7-9
j_call: TRBJ2-7

cdr3_aa: CASSDAGGSSDEQFF
cdr3_nt: TGTGCCAGCAGTGACGCGGGAGGGTCTTCGGATGAGCAGTTCTTC
d_call: TRBD2
clone_size: once
cdr3_length: 15
v_call: TRBV6-4
j_call: TRBJ2-1

cdr3_aa: CASSLGGRSGDEQYF
cdr3_nt: TGCGCCAGCAGTCTGGGTGGTAGGTCAGGGGACGAGCAGTACTTC
d_call: -
clone_size: -
cdr3_length: 15
v_call: TRBV5-1
j_call: TRBJ2-7

cdr3_aa: CASSLEGQTYGYTF
cdr3_nt: TGTGCCAGCAGCTTAGAGGGACAGACCTATGGCTACACCTTC
d_call: TRBD1
clone_size: once
cdr3_length: 14
v_call: TRBV7-6
j_call: TRBJ1-2

cdr3_aa: CASSELAFPGNEQFF
cdr3_nt: TGTGCCAGCAGTGAACTAGCTTTTCCGGGGAATGAGCAGTTCTTC
d_call: -
clone_size: -
cdr3_length: 15
v_call: TRBV2
j_call: TRBJ2-1

cdr3_aa: CASSLSQNTEAFF
cdr3_nt: TGTGCCAGCAGCTTATCCCAGAACACTGAAGCTTTCTTT
d_call: -
clone_size: -
cdr3_length: 13
v_call: TRBV7-3
j_call: TRBJ1-1

cdr3_aa: CASSPTSGRIYEQYF
cdr3_nt: TGTGCCAGCAGCCCTACTAGCGGGAGAATCTACGAGCAGTACTTC
d_call: TRBD2
clone_size: -
cdr3_length: 15
v_call: TRBV7-2
j_call: TRBJ2-7

cdr3_aa: CAGRQNLGTEAFF
cdr3_nt: TGTGCCGGCAGACAGAACCTTGGGACTGAAGCTTTCTTT
d_call: -
clone_size: -
cdr3_length: 13
v_call: TRBV30
j_call: TRBJ1-1

cdr3_aa: CARGGRTQYF
cdr3_nt: TGTGCCAGAGGGGGTAGGACCCAGTACTTC
d_call: -
clone_size: -
cdr3_length: 10
v_call: TRBV19
j_call: TRBJ2-5

cdr3_aa: CASSLGGRGGETQYF
cdr3_nt: TGTGCCAGCAGTTTGGGAGGACGGGGAGGAGAGACCCAGTACTTC
d_call: -
clone_size: -
cdr3_length: 15
v_call: TRBV27
j_call: TRBJ2-5

cdr3_aa: CSSSSLTGATNEKLFF
cdr3_nt: TGTTCCAGCAGCTCTTTGACAGGGGCAACTAATGAAAAACTGTTTTTT
d_call: TRBD1
clone_size: -
cdr3_length: 16
v_call: TRBV7-9
j_call: TRBJ1-4

cdr3_aa: CAWSRSFEASDTQYF
cdr3_nt: TGTGCCTGGAGTAGGAGTTTCGAGGCTTCAGATACGCAGTATTTT
d_call: -
clone_size: -
cdr3_length: 15
v_call: TRBV30
j_call: TRBJ2-3

cdr3_aa: CASSPGHQSSYEQYF
cdr3_nt: TGCGCCAGCAGCCCGGGACACCAGAGCTCCTACGAGCAGTACTTC
d_call: -
clone_size: -
cdr3_length: 15
v_call: TRBV5-1
j_call: TRBJ2-7

cdr3_aa: CASRKWDTHMNTEAFF
cdr3_nt: TGTGCCAGCAGAAAGTGGGACACCCACATGAACACTGAAGCTTTCTTT
d_call: -
clone_size: -
cdr3_length: 16
v_call: TRBV6-6
j_call: TRBJ1-1

cdr3_aa: CASSIRPGQGAEAFF
cdr3_nt: TGTGCCAGCAGTATCCGCCCGGGACAGGGGGCTGAAGCTTTCTTT
d_call: TRBD1
clone_size: -
cdr3_length: 15
v_call: TRBV27
j_call: TRBJ1-1